The 30 T cell receptor beta chains below come from one sample, sequenced in a study of T cell changes during pregnancy in multiple sclerosis. The repertoire was sequenced with immunoSEQ multiplex PCR; TCRdb's copy has only in-frame clones and lacks some. Among roughly 84,000 clones listed, 80% to 95% were seen once. Source: peripheral blood, taken in the third trimester of pregnancy. These receptor sequences come from a female donor in good health, enrolled as a control in a pregnancy study.

The V and J genes are TRBV6-4 and TRBJ2-2; TRBD2 aligns across 7 bases. Germline CDR1 MRHNA, CDR2 SNTAGT. V was pared by 4 bases and J by 3 bases, with 2 bases of the junction left unmatched. The CDR3 consists of 14 residues. CDR3 nucleotide sequence: TGTGCCAGCAGTGGCGGGAGTGACACCGGGGAGCTGTTTTTT. Translating it yields CASSGGSDTGELFF.

The rearrangement uses TRBV15 and TRBJ2-6; 7 bases agree with TRBD2. Germline V gene sequence: CDR1 LNHNV, CDR2 YYDKDF (reference sequence). Unmatched junction bases numbered 6, after V lost 1 base and J lost 6 bases. This CDR3 is built from 16 residues. CDR3 protein: CATSRGAGEPANVLTF. The CDR3 DNA sequence: TGTGCCACCAGCAGAGGTGCGGGGGAGCCGGCCAACGTCCTGACTTTC.

The rearrangement links TRBV18 to TRBJ1-2; 10 nucleotides line up with TRBD1. Germline V gene sequence: CDR1 KGHSH, CDR2 LQKENI. V was clipped by 3 bases and J by 6 bases; unmatched bases: 4. This CDR3 region has 14 residues. The CDR3 DNA reads TGTGCCAGCTCACCCTCGACAGGGGGCAATGGCTACACCTTC. Its protein product is CASSPSTGGNGYTF.

The chain employs TRBV11-2 and TRBJ2-7, with 9 bases matching TRBD2. There are 14 residues in the CDR3. Germline values: CDR1 SGHAT, CDR2 FQNNGV. After removal of 4 bases from V and 0 bases from J, the junction contained 1 base not matched to a gene. This CDR3 reads CASSSLAGSYEQYF. CDR3 in DNA: TGTGCCAGCAGCTCACTAGCGGGCTCCTACGAGCAGTACTTC.

V usage is TRBV29-1 and J usage is TRBJ1-5; no firm D call. V lost 4 bases and J lost 4, with 8 bases in between. The germline CDR1 and CDR2 sequences are SQVTM and ANQGSEA. The CDR3 consists of 12 residues. CDR3 nucleotides: TGCAGCGTTGGGGGAGCTAATCAGCCCCAGCATTTT. Its translation is CSVGGANQPQHF.

The gene calls are TRBV6-5 and TRBJ2-1; 9 nucleotides agree with TRBD2. The V gene's germline CDR1 is MNHEY and CDR2 SVGAGI. J lost 10 bases, V lost 4 bases, and 11 bases had no gene match. The length of the CDR3 is 15 residues. The CDR3 loop is CASSFGGLAGAEQFF. CDR3 DNA sequence: TGTGCCAGCAGTTTCGGGGGACTAGCAGGTGCGGAGCAGTTCTTC.

The chain recombines TRBV5-6 with TRBJ1-4; 7 bases align to TRBD1. V trimming: 4 bases; J trimming: 6 bases; junction bases outside the gene matches: 6. Per the germline V gene, CDR1 is SGHDT and CDR2 is YYEEEE. The CDR3 sequence is 14 residues long. The CDR3 region is CASSLTGRDEKLFF. The CDR3 DNA is TGTGCCAGCAGCCTGACAGGGCGGGATGAAAAACTGTTTTTT.

This clone has a single count. The chain recombines TRBV7-2 with TRBJ2-3; no definite D call. Germline assignment: CDR1 SGHTA and CDR2 FQGNSA. This CDR3 has 14 residues. Trimming took 2 bases from V and 0 from J, leaving 6 bases between them. As DNA, the CDR3 is TGTGCCAGCAGCTTATTCTCTAGCACAGATACGCAGTATTTT. Its protein is CASSLFSSTDTQYF. The variable domain in full, completed from reference TRBV7-2 and TRBJ2-3, reads GAGVSQSPSNKVTEKGKDVELRCDPISGHTALYWYRQSLGQGLEFLIYFQGNSAPDKSGLPSDRFSAERTGGSVSTLTIQRTQQEDSAVYLCASSLFSSTDTQYFGPGTRLTVL.

V and J are TRBV2 and TRBJ2-1; 9 bases are shared with TRBD2. Germline CDR1 and CDR2: SNHLY and FYNNEI. Unmatched junction bases numbered 11, after V lost 2 bases and J lost 9 bases. This CDR3 is 16 amino acids long. CDR3 amino acids: CASSEFSGREGGEQFF. The CDR3 DNA reads as TGTGCCAGCAGTGAATTCAGTGGGCGGGAGGGGGGTGAGCAGTTCTTC.

V usage is TRBV15 and J usage is TRBJ2-7, with a possible D match to TRBD1 (5 bases). This CDR3 contains 14 residues. Trimming stripped 1 base from V and 2 bases from J, with 9 bases between. Germline V lookup: CDR1 LNHNV, CDR2 YYDKDF (reference sequence). CDR3 in amino acids: CATSRGVQAYEQYF. CDR3 in DNA: TGTGCCACCAGCAGAGGTGTACAGGCCTACGAGCAGTACTTC. Drawing the rest from reference TRBV15 and TRBJ2-7, the complete variable domain is DAMVIQNPRYQVTQFGKPVTLSCSQTLNHNVMYWYQQKSSQAPKLLFHYYDKDFNNEADTPDNFQSRRPNTSFCFLDIRSPGLGDTAMYLCATSRGVQAYEQYFGPGTRLTVT.

The chain has TRBV4-1 and TRBJ1-4; D is ambiguous. Germline lookup yields CDR1 MGHRA and CDR2 YSYEKL. The CDR3 sequence is 15 residues long. V dropped 1 base and J dropped 4 bases, with 10 bases sitting between them. CDR3 nucleotide sequence: TGCGCCAGCAGCCAAGGGGTCGGACTTAATGAAAAACTGTTTTTT. Protein product: CASSQGVGLNEKLFF.

The gene calls are TRBV27 and TRBJ2-7; 7 bases are shared with TRBD2. Germline V gene data show CDR1 as MNHEY and CDR2 as SMNVEV (reference sequence). Unmatched junction bases numbered 3, after V lost 2 bases and J lost 2 bases. The CDR3 loop spans 14 amino acids. CDR3 DNA sequence: TGTGCCAGCAGTTTAGCTAGCGGAACCTACGAGCAGTACTTC. Amino acids: CASSLASGTYEQYF.

This sequence joins TRBV19 and TRBJ2-7; a possible D gene is TRBD1 (5 bases). CDR1 and CDR2 from the germline V gene are LNHDA and SQIVND (reference sequence). The CDR3 contains 13 residues. Trimming took 6 bases from V and 2 from J, leaving 11 bases between them. CDR3 protein: CASSPTATYEQYF. CDR3 in DNA: TGTGCCAGTAGCCCGACAGCGACCTACGAGCAGTACTTC.

The chain employs TRBV7-9 and TRBJ1-1; 12 positions agree with TRBD1. Unmatched junction bases numbered 5, after V lost 5 bases and J lost 4 bases. In germline, CDR1 is SEHNR, CDR2 FQNEAQ (reference sequence). The CDR3 runs 15 residues. For the CDR3, the DNA is TGTGCCAGCAGCAGTCCGGGACAGGGGGCCACTGAAGCTTTCTTT. Translating gives CASSSPGQGATEAFF.

The V call is TRBV5-5, the J call TRBJ2-3; D not certain. Trimming left V 4 bases short and J 5 bases short, with 14 bases between. Per germline, CDR1 SGHKS and CDR2 YYEKEE (reference sequence). The CDR3 has 14 amino acids. CDR3 nucleotides: TGTGCCAGCAGCCCTCGGCAGGCAGTAGATACGCAGTATTTT. Amino acid sequence: CASSPRQAVDTQYF.

As to this clone: One junction end does not reproduce the germline sequence, and a read error may be involved. The J gene is TRBJ2-4, the V gene TRBV13, with 7 bases identical to TRBD1. Germline V gene sequence: CDR1 PRHDT, CDR2 FYEKMQ (reference sequence). CDR3 length: 13 amino acids. In DNA, the CDR3 is TGTGCCAGCAGCGTAGGGACAGAAAACATTCAGTACTTC. Its protein product is CASSVGTENIQYF.

This chain links TRBV9 with TRBJ1-4; possibly TRBD1 for D (5 bases). The germline CDR1 and CDR2 sequences are SGDLS and YYNGEE. The CDR3 contains 16 residues. V lost 0 bases and J 8 bases, leaving 17 bases between the germline ends. The CDR3 loop reads CASSVASGQGREKLFF. Written as DNA, the CDR3 is TGTGCCAGCAGCGTAGCCTCCGGGCAGGGTAGGGAAAAACTGTTTTTT.

The genes are TRBV11-2 and TRBJ2-5; the match to TRBD2 covers 10 bases. From germline, CDR1 is SGHAT and CDR2 FQNNGV. The trim removed 1 base at V and 0 bases at J, leaving 5 bases unmatched. This CDR3 has 17 amino acids. CDR3: CASSLVRTSGDQETQYF. In DNA form, the CDR3 reads TGTGCCAGCAGCTTAGTCCGGACTAGCGGAGACCAAGAGACCCAGTACTTC.

The chain has TRBV13 and TRBJ2-1; weak D call: TRBD2 (6 bases). Deletions cut 1 base from V and 3 bases from J, with 7 bases between. The CDR3 is 14 residues long. CDR1 and CDR2 from the germline V gene are PRHDT and FYEKMQ (reference sequence). The chain's CDR3 is CASSLAGDYNEQFF. The CDR3 coding sequence is TGTGCCAGCAGCTTAGCGGGGGACTACAATGAGCAGTTCTTC.

The V and J genes are TRBV2 and TRBJ1-2, with D perhaps TRBD1 (6 bases). There are 14 residues in the CDR3. Germline CDR1 SNHLY, CDR2 FYNNEI. V was clipped by 10 bases and J by 3 bases, with 18 bases between them. The CDR3 loop is CANSRDTTDYGYTF. In nucleotides, the CDR3 is TGTGCCAATTCCCGGGACACGACGGACTATGGCTACACCTTC.

The chain recombines TRBV10-1 with TRBJ1-4; possible D gene TRBD1, 6 bases. This CDR3 is 14 amino acids long. The germline V and J ends were trimmed by 9 bases and 10 bases, with 21 bases remaining between them. Looked up from germline, CDR1 is WNHNN and CDR2 is SYGVQD (reference sequence). The CDR3 is CARRPDRPEGKLFF. DNA for the CDR3: TGCGCCAGACGACCAGACAGGCCCGAAGGAAAACTGTTTTTT.

The gene calls are TRBV19 and TRBJ2-7; TRBD1 might be the D (6 bases). The germline gives CDR1 LNHDA, CDR2 SQIVND (reference sequence). Trimming took 6 bases from V and 6 from J, leaving 15 bases between them. The CDR3 contains 13 residues. CDR3 DNA sequence: TGTGCCAGTAGGGGACACGAAACTACCGAGCAGTACTTC. It translates to CASRGHETTEQYF.

The chain uses TRBV4-1 and TRBJ2-7; 9 nucleotides line up with TRBD1. Losses at the gene ends were 1 base for V and 1 base for J; bases not matched to a gene: 2. The CDR3 runs 15 residues. Germline assignment: CDR1 MGHRA and CDR2 YSYEKL. The DNA of the CDR3 is TGCGCCAGCAGCCAAGGACAGGGGGTATCCTACGAGCAGTACTTC. Translation: CASSQGQGVSYEQYF.

This clone was counted once. V usage is TRBV19 and J usage is TRBJ2-1, with 8 nucleotides matching TRBD2. V shed 5 bases, J shed 8 bases, and the junction held 17 bases outside the gene matches. The CDR3 runs 17 residues. Per germline, CDR1 LNHDA and CDR2 SQIVND (reference sequence). CDR3 protein: CASSLRRGREGRDEQFF. The CDR3 nucleotides are TGTGCCAGTAGTCTCCGCCGGGGACGGGAGGGCCGGGATGAGCAGTTCTTC.

The chain links TRBV5-6 to TRBJ1-1; the match to TRBD1 covers 7 bases. Per the germline V gene, CDR1 is SGHDT and CDR2 is YYEEEE. The trim removed 0 bases at V and 3 bases at J, leaving 5 bases unmatched. This CDR3 contains 15 residues. CDR3 sequence (DNA): TGTGCCAGCAGCTTGGTGGAGGGGGCGGACACTGAAGCTTTCTTT. This encodes CASSLVEGADTEAFF.

This CDR3 is CASSHTIQRVTGELFF. The CDR3 DNA reads as TGTGCCAGCAGCCACACTATACAACGGGTCACCGGGGAGCTGTTTTTT. This rearrangement joins TRBV7-9 to TRBJ2-2; D is undetermined. Germline V gene data show CDR1 as SEHNR and CDR2 as FQNEAQ (reference sequence). The length of the CDR3 is 16 residues. Trimming took 5 bases from V and 4 from J, leaving 17 bases between them.

V is TRBV5-5 and J is TRBJ1-4, with a tentative D call TRBD1 (6 bases). Germline CDR1 and CDR2: SGHKS and YYEKEE (reference sequence). The V gene lost 4 bases and the J gene lost 0 bases, with 10 bases spanning the gap. This CDR3 contains 15 residues. The CDR3 loop reads CASSRQAATNEKLFF. The CDR3 coding sequence is TGTGCCAGCAGCCGACAGGCAGCAACTAATGAAAAACTGTTTTTT.

The chain recombines TRBV5-4 with TRBJ2-7; D possibly corresponds to TRBD2 (6 bases). V was shortened by 6 bases and J by 7 bases, with 20 bases between the two germline ends. The CDR3 extends over 14 amino acids. Germline loops: CDR1 SGHNT, CDR2 YYREEE (reference sequence). The CDR3 DNA is TGTGCCAGCACCGCCCGGGGGACCCTACGGGAGCAGTACTTC. It is translated as CASTARGTLREQYF.

The chain combines TRBV4-1 with TRBJ2-7; D may be TRBD1 (6 bases). The CDR3 totals 14 residues. Germline CDR1 reads MGHRA; CDR2 reads YSYEKL. V gave up 5 bases and J gave up 4 bases, with 15 bases separating them. Here the CDR3 DNA reads TGCGCCAGCAGCAACAGGGTAGAAGGATACGAGCAGTACTTC. Protein sequence: CASSNRVEGYEQYF.

The V and J genes are TRBV29-1 and TRBJ2-7; D is perhaps TRBD1 (5 bases). V lost 7 bases and J 3 bases, leaving 16 bases between the germline ends. Germline assignment: CDR1 SQVTM and CDR2 ANQGSEA. The CDR3 length is 13 residues. The CDR3 DNA is TGCAGCGCAAGGCAGGGTTTTAACTACGAGCAGTACTTC. It is translated as CSARQGFNYEQYF.